Below, 5 T cell receptor beta chains from the same sample are listed, as sequenced in a study of identical twins. Each CDR3 protein is one row after TCRdb ran MiXCR on the 5' RACE reads. The sample has around 1.7 million distinct CDR3 sequences; around 33% are singletons. Sample: cord blood. The receptors here all came from a newborn girl in good health.

This clonotype was observed once. One end of the junction does not line up with germline, which may come from a read error. The chain uses TRBV20-1 and TRBJ2-1; 12 bases map to TRBD2. The CDR3 is 15 residues long. Per germline, CDR1 DFQATT and CDR2 SNEGSKA (reference sequence). The CDR3 protein is CSAGLAGIGAGELFF. CDR3 coding DNA: TGCAGTGCCGGACTAGCGGGAATCGGGGCCGGGGAGCTGTTCTTC.

The rearrangement links TRBV20-1 to TRBJ1-5; D is unclear. Germline V gene lookup returns CDR1 DFQATT and CDR2 SNEGSKA (reference sequence). The CDR3 contains 13 residues. Trimming removed 1 base from V and 3 bases from J, with 7 bases in between. The CDR3 sequence: CSARVAVNQPQHF. CDR3 bases: TGCAGTGCTAGAGTGGCAGTCAATCAGCCCCAGCATTTT.

This chain uses TRBV2 with TRBJ2-5; 7 bases are shared with TRBD2. This CDR3 region has 15 residues. V lost 0 bases to trimming and J lost 3 bases; unmatched junction nucleotides: 4. Per the germline V gene, CDR1 is SNHLY and CDR2 is FYNNEI. CDR3 amino acids: CASSEAGGREETQYF. In DNA form, the CDR3 reads TGTGCCAGCAGTGAAGCGGGCGGGAGAGAAGAGACCCAGTACTTC.

This clonotype occurred a few times. The chain combines TRBV6-1 with TRBJ1-2; D gene ambiguous. The germline V gene has CDR1 MNHNS and CDR2 SASEGT. Between the trimmed V and J ends, which lost 1 base and 4 bases, there was a span of 10 bases. This CDR3 is built from 14 residues. The CDR3 DNA reads TGTGCCAGCAGTGAAGGTAGCTTCATCTATGGCTACACCTTC. Its protein product is CASSEGSFIYGYTF.

This rearrangement joins TRBV20-1 to TRBJ2-2; 9 bases map to TRBD2. The V gene's germline CDR1 is DFQATT and CDR2 SNEGSKA (reference sequence). The CDR3 runs 18 residues. V gave up 2 bases and J gave up 1 base; unmatched junction bases: 11. The CDR3 DNA reads as TGCAGTGCTAGAAGAGGCGGGGGGGCCTTAGGGAACACCGGGGAGCTGTTTTTT. Translated: CSARRGGGALGNTGELFF.